These 9 T cell receptor beta chains were all obtained from the same sample, sequenced in a study of blood T cell repertoires in COVID-19 (dated by TCRdb to the early 2020s). Libraries were built with the immunoSEQ multiplex PCR assay. Sourced from immuneACCESS, this table was stored by TCRdb with only in-frame sequences that have V and J called. A share of the clones is absent; for the studies checked, an unresolved V gene accounts for under half, and the remainder has no known explanation. The sample table contains more than 85,000 clones; only one count was recorded for roughly 83% of them. Of the sample, roughly 18% is held by the ten largest clones. Material for sequencing was peripheral blood. The receptors stem from a woman in her sixties with acute or convalescent COVID-19.

This chain links TRBV18 with TRBJ2-3; D is possibly TRBD1 (5 bases). Germline CDR1 is KGHSH and CDR2 is LQKENI. Trimming left V 6 bases short and J 2 bases short, with 9 bases between. There are 13 residues in the CDR3. DNA for the CDR3: TGTGCCAGCTCCCAGGGCTTCACAGATACGCAGTATTTT. Protein product: CASSQGFTDTQYF.

This clone occurred once. V and J are TRBV6-6 and TRBJ2-3, with TRBD2 matching 15 bases. The CDR3 totals 16 residues. V lost 6 bases, J lost 4 bases, and 5 bases stayed unmatched. Germline assignment: CDR1 MNHNY and CDR2 SVGAGI (reference sequence). Here the CDR3 reads CASRGGLAGGADTQYF. The DNA for the CDR3 is TGTGCCAGCAGGGGAGGACTAGCGGGAGGGGCAGATACGCAGTATTTT.

The gene calls are TRBV5-6 and TRBJ2-4; the match to TRBD2 covers 7 bases. CDR3 size: 14 residues. CDR1 SGHDT and CDR2 YYEEEE come from the germline V gene. The V gene end was trimmed by 2 bases and the J gene end by 9 bases; junction bases not matched to a gene: 8. The CDR3 reads CASSFWEGFGIQYF. CDR3 in DNA: TGTGCCAGCAGCTTCTGGGAGGGTTTCGGCATTCAGTACTTC.

This CDR3 reads CASGLDTKAELFF. The CDR3 region has the DNA TGTGCTAGTGGTTTAGACACGAAAGCGGAGCTGTTTTTT. V is TRBV12-5 and J is TRBJ2-2, with D uncertain. This CDR3 spans 13 amino acids. The V end lost 3 bases, the J end lost 10 bases, and 12 bases lay between the germline ends. The V gene's germline CDR1 is LGHNT and CDR2 FRNRAP.

This clone was seen a handful of times. This chain joins TRBV5-1 and TRBJ2-5; TRBD1 is a possible D gene (7 bases). With 4 bases removed from V and 4 bases from J, the gap between germline ends came to 17 bases. The CDR3 covers 15 residues. CDR1 is SGHRS, CDR2 YFSETQ, per germline. The DNA of the CDR3 is TGCGCCAGCAGCGCGGGACAGATCTCCGGAGAGACCCAGTACTTC. Translating it yields CASSAGQISGETQYF.

V is TRBV28 and J is TRBJ1-3, with D perhaps TRBD1 (6 bases). The CDR3 is 16 amino acids. V was trimmed by 6 bases and J by 2 bases, leaving 17 bases between them. Germline V gene lookup returns CDR1 MDHEN and CDR2 SYDVKM. The DNA for the CDR3 is TGTGCCAGCAGAGCTCACAGGGCACCAGCTGGAAACACCATATATTTT. Translation gives CASRAHRAPAGNTIYF. Together with reference TRBV28 and TRBJ1-3, the CDR3 gives the full variable domain: DVKVTQSSRYLVKRTGEKVFLECVQDMDHENMFWYRQDPGLGLRLIYFSYDVKMKEKGDIPEGYSVSREKKERFSLILESASTNQTSMYLCASRAHRAPAGNTIYFGEGSWLTVV.

The rearrangement joins TRBV3-1 (or the pseudogene TRBV3-2) to TRBJ2-7, with 9 bases matching TRBD1. This CDR3 is built from 13 residues. V lost 4 bases and J lost 2; bases outside the gene matches: 0. In germline, CDR1 is LGHDT, CDR2 YNNKEL (reference sequence). In DNA, the CDR3 is TGTGCCAGCAGCCGGGACAGGGCCTACGAGCAGTACTTC. The encoded protein is CASSRDRAYEQYF.

The chain has TRBV2 and TRBJ2-7; 8 bases match TRBD1. V trimming: 0 bases; J trimming: 6 bases; junction bases outside the gene matches: 7. Per germline, CDR1 SNHLY and CDR2 FYNNEI. This CDR3 has 15 amino acids. This CDR3 reads CASSEAPGGAGEQYF. The CDR3 DNA is TGTGCCAGCAGTGAAGCGCCAGGGGGCGCGGGCGAGCAGTACTTC.

The V gene is TRBV9, the J gene TRBJ1-4; possible D gene TRBD1, 5 bases. V was clipped by 4 bases and J by 6 bases, with 16 bases between them. The CDR3 is 15 residues long. Germline V gene lookup returns CDR1 SGDLS and CDR2 YYNGEE. The CDR3: CASSSSDRKDEKLFF. For the CDR3, the DNA is TGTGCCAGCAGCTCATCAGACAGAAAGGATGAAAAACTGTTTTTT.